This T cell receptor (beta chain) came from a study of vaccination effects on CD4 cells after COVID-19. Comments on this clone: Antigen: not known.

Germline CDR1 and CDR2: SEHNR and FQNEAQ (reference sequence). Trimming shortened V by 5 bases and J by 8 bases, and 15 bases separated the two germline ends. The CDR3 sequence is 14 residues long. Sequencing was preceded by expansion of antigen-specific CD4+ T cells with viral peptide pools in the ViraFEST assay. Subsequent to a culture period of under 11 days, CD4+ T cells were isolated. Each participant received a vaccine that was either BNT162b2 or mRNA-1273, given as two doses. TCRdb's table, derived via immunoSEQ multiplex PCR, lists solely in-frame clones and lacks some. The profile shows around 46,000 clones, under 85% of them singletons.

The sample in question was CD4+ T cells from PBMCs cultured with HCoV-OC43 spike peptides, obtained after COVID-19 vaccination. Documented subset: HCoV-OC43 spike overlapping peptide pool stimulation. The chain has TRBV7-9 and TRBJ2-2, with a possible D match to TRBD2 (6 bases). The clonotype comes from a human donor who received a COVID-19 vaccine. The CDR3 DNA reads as TGTGCCAGCAGCCAGCAACTAGCCTCGGGGGAGCTGTTTTTT. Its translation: CASSQQLASGELFF.